Listed below are T cell receptor beta chains from one sample, sequenced in a study of T cell responses to AZD1222 COVID-19 vaccine. Profiling relied on immunoSEQ multiplex PCR, and the TCRdb table lists in-frame clones only, not all of them. Here the sample spans about 150,000 clones, approximately 91% being singletons. The sequenced sample was peripheral blood, obtained 28 days after the second AZD1222 dose. These receptors originate from an adult who received the AZD1222 COVID-19 vaccine. Each CDR3 is given with its conserved first and last residue.

CAISVEGAGDTQYF	TRBV10-3	TRBJ2-3
CSVAPNGGTDQPQHF	TRBV29-1	TRBJ1-5
CASSSRQGHQPQHF	TRBV6-5	TRBJ1-5
CASSQDRTPYGDLTEAFF	TRBV14	TRBJ1-1
CASQFLAKNIQYF	TRBV10-2	TRBJ2-4
CATSSRLGQGVPETQYF	TRBV15	TRBJ2-5
CASSYSSQAADTQYF	TRBV6-5	TRBJ2-3
CASSQDWGNEKLFF	TRBV3-1/TRBV3-2	TRBJ1-4
CASTEWGSGELFF	TRBV6-5	TRBJ2-2
CASSRGFFAGQAQGKEPQHF	TRBV4-1	TRBJ1-5
CASSPTGVETQYF	TRBV18	TRBJ2-5
CASSRNYGYTF	TRBV3-1/TRBV3-2	TRBJ1-2
CASSPVRGVLAQRGDTQYF	TRBV18	TRBJ2-3
CASSLRLAGSNEQFF	TRBV5-1	TRBJ2-1
CASSLAEGAKNIQYF	TRBV5-1	TRBJ2-4
CASSPLLAGPPYNEQFF	TRBV3-1/TRBV3-2	TRBJ2-1
CASSLAYSDEQYF	TRBV7-2	TRBJ2-7
CASRMVYEQYF	TRBV5-4	TRBJ2-7
CASRLGLTNEQFF	TRBV12-3/TRBV12-4	TRBJ2-1
CASSDDRGTEAFF	TRBV25-1	TRBJ1-1
CASSVEPGLAGGGQYF	TRBV9	TRBJ2-7
CASSPMWRGDREQFF	TRBV19	TRBJ2-1
CASSTTAEAFF	TRBV4-1	TRBJ1-1
CASSVITGSTGELFF	TRBV9	TRBJ2-2
CASSSPTRSTHEQYF	TRBV27	TRBJ2-7
CASSLGDSFTNEKLFF	TRBV5-1	TRBJ1-4
CASSTREGSPLHF	TRBV6-5	TRBJ1-6
CASSLGGPYNEQFF	TRBV7-6	TRBJ2-1
CASSTTGGTGYTF	TRBV7-2	TRBJ1-2
CASRPLYTGELFF	TRBV27	TRBJ2-2
CASSTYHPYEQYF	TRBV11-3	TRBJ2-7
CASSTRGRANTEAFF	TRBV13	TRBJ1-1
CASSSGQASLNTEAFF	TRBV18	TRBJ1-1
CASSQDRFGADNMIYGYTF	TRBV4-1	TRBJ1-2
CASSSGTGIPYEQYF	TRBV7-6	TRBJ2-7
CASSRDRTPEAFF	TRBV5-1	TRBJ1-1